Below, 21 T cell receptor beta chains from the same sample are listed, as sequenced in a study of T-cell reconstitution after alpha-beta-depleted transplantation in children. Researchers prepared the TCRbeta library using unique molecular identifiers, the study reports. TCRdb re-called the PCR reads with MiXCR, one entry per CDR3 protein. Among a few hundred thousand distinct CDR3 sequences, around 9.7% were seen once, and the ten largest hold about 5%. The sample here was PBMCs from the stem cell graft donor, taken from the stem cell graft. The receptors originated from a human donor who donated a stem cell graft to a child with SCID.

This clonotype showed up many times. As DNA, the CDR3 is TGTGCCAGCAGCTTCTCAGGAGGGCCCTCCTACAATGAGCAGTTCTTC. Residues: CASSFSGGPSYNEQFF. The genes are TRBV5-5 and TRBJ2-1; D is perhaps TRBD2 (6 bases). Trimming took 2 bases from V and 0 from J, leaving 12 bases between them. The germline V gene has CDR1 SGHKS and CDR2 YYEKEE (reference sequence). This CDR3 region has 16 residues.

This clonotype was seen repeatedly, ten times or more. V usage is TRBV5-1 and J usage is TRBJ1-5; D is uncertain. Germline assignment: CDR1 SGHRS and CDR2 YFSETQ. Trimming shortened V by 0 bases and J by 7 bases, and 8 bases separated the two germline ends. The CDR3 contains 13 residues. The CDR3 loop reads CASSLGKGQPQHF. Here the CDR3 DNA reads TGCGCCAGCAGCTTGGGGAAGGGCCAGCCCCAGCATTTT.

This clonotype was seen repeatedly, ten times or more. The rearrangement uses TRBV7-7 and TRBJ2-5; 9 nucleotides match TRBD1. The CDR3 is 15 residues long. Germline-derived CDR1 and CDR2 are SSHAT and FNYEAQ (reference sequence). The V gene end was trimmed by 5 bases and the J gene end by 1 base; junction bases not matched to a gene: 5. The CDR3 region is CASSTTGGSQETQYF. In DNA, the CDR3 is TGTGCCAGCAGCACGACAGGGGGTTCCCAAGAGACCCAGTACTTC.

The chain joins TRBV20-1 to TRBJ1-1; the D is unclear. Germline values: CDR1 DFQATT, CDR2 SNEGSKA (reference sequence). The CDR3 loop spans 15 amino acids. V lost 6 bases to trimming and J lost 0 bases, with 17 bases between them. For the CDR3, the DNA is TGCAGTGCCAATAACCCACGTGGTTTGAACACTGAAGCTTTCTTT. Its protein product is CSANNPRGLNTEAFF.

This clonotype appeared many times. The genes are TRBV30 and TRBJ2-5; D remains ambiguous. Germline assignment: CDR1 GTSNPN and CDR2 SVGIG (reference sequence). Trimming removed 1 base at V and 5 bases at J, with 23 bases between. CDR3 size: 17 residues. This chain's CDR3 is CAWSGIRASRLSETQYF. The CDR3 DNA reads as TGTGCCTGGAGTGGGATACGGGCCTCCCGGCTGTCCGAGACCCAGTACTTC.

This clonotype was recorded at least ten times. The chain employs TRBV20-1 and TRBJ2-1; D uncertain. Germline-derived CDR1 and CDR2 are DFQATT and SNEGSKA (reference sequence). The length of the CDR3 is 14 residues. Trimming removed 5 bases from V and 0 bases from J, with 11 bases in between. CDR3 in DNA: TGCAGTGCTCCTCCCCGCAACTCCTACAATGAGCAGTTCTTC. Protein product: CSAPPRNSYNEQFF.

This clonotype was seen a handful of times. This sequence joins TRBV20-1 and TRBJ1-2; D remains ambiguous. The germline gives CDR1 DFQATT, CDR2 SNEGSKA (reference sequence). The CDR3 is 14 residues long. Trimming left V 3 bases short and J 6 bases short, with 17 bases between. The CDR3 DNA sequence: TGCAGTGCTAGGTATCTTCCTCCCCAGGATGGCTACACCTTC. It codes for CSARYLPPQDGYTF.

This clonotype was found many times. This sequence joins TRBV5-1 and TRBJ2-5; unclear D gene. This CDR3 spans 14 amino acids. Trimming cost V 0 bases and J 0 bases, with 6 bases left between them. The germline V gene encodes CDR1 SGHRS and CDR2 YFSETQ. CDR3 coding DNA: TGCGCCAGCAGCTTGGCGGCGTACCAAGAGACCCAGTACTTC. It yields the protein CASSLAAYQETQYF. Filled out from reference TRBV5-1 and TRBJ2-5, the complete variable domain reads KAGVTQTPRYLIKTRGQQVTLSCSPISGHRSVSWYQQTPGQGLQFLFEYFSETQRNKGNFPGRFSGRQFSNSRSEMNVSTLELGDSALYLCASSLAAYQETQYFGPGTRLLVL.

The table lists this clonotype with many counts. V and J are TRBV11-2 and TRBJ2-1; D possibly corresponds to TRBD1 (6 bases). This CDR3 spans 16 amino acids. Per germline, CDR1 SGHAT and CDR2 FQNNGV. V gave up 1 base and J gave up 3 bases, with 13 bases separating them. CDR3 DNA sequence: TGTGCCAGCAGCTTAGTCCCAGGGGTGATCTACAATGAGCAGTTCTTC. Encoded protein: CASSLVPGVIYNEQFF.

The rearrangement joins TRBV2 to TRBJ1-2; a possible D gene is TRBD1 (6 bases). V was shortened by 6 bases and J by 6 bases, with 14 bases between the two germline ends. From germline, CDR1 is SNHLY and CDR2 FYNNEI. CDR3 length: 13 residues. Here the CDR3 reads CASRIQGADGYTF. The CDR3 DNA sequence: TGTGCCAGCAGAATACAGGGAGCCGATGGCTACACCTTC.

This clonotype was seen repeatedly, ten times or more. The rearrangement joins TRBV5-1 to TRBJ2-5; unclear D gene. Trimming removed 0 bases from V and 0 bases from J, with 9 bases in between. This CDR3 has 15 amino acids. CDR1 and CDR2 from the germline V gene are SGHRS and YFSETQ. The CDR3 DNA reads as TGCGCCAGCAGCTTGGGGCTAGACTACCAAGAGACCCAGTACTTC. This encodes CASSLGLDYQETQYF.

This clonotype was seen repeatedly, ten times or more. The rearrangement uses TRBV20-1 and TRBJ2-1; 10 bases are a match to TRBD1. Losses at the gene ends were 6 bases for V and 4 bases for J; bases not matched to a gene: 9. The CDR3 has 15 amino acids. Germline CDR1 reads DFQATT; CDR2 reads SNEGSKA (reference sequence). The CDR3 loop is CSASNRDRGYNEQFF. DNA for the CDR3: TGCAGTGCCTCTAACCGGGACAGGGGATACAATGAGCAGTTCTTC.

This clonotype was counted ten times or more. V gene TRBV7-9 combines with J gene TRBJ1-2; 10 positions agree with TRBD1. This CDR3 is built from 15 residues. Trimming cost V 4 bases and J 8 bases; bases outside gene matches: 10. The V gene's germline CDR1 is SEHNR and CDR2 FQNEAQ (reference sequence). CDR3 nucleotide sequence: TGTGCCAGCAGCTCAGGGACAGGGGAGGTTCGAGGCTACACCTTC. Residues: CASSSGTGEVRGYTF.

This clonotype has ten or more counts. V gene TRBV24-1 combines with J gene TRBJ2-7; D is possibly TRBD1 or TRBD2 (5 bases each). Germline V CDR1 and CDR2: KGHDR, SFDVKD. The CDR3 extends over 14 amino acids. Between the trimmed V and J ends, which lost 2 bases and 0 bases, there was a span of 7 bases. CDR3 sequence reads: CATSDSGSSYEQYF. The CDR3 nucleotides read TGTGCCACCAGTGATTCAGGGAGCTCCTACGAGCAGTACTTC.

For this clonotype: A much larger clone is a single base away; this may be a read error. The rearrangement links TRBV5-1 to TRBJ1-1; 9 bases align to TRBD1. The CDR3 extends over 13 amino acids. In germline, CDR1 is SGHRS, CDR2 YFSETQ. The CDR3 spells CAGSLRTGEEAFF. CDR3 in DNA: TGCGCCGGCAGCTTACGGACAGGGGAGGAGGCTTTCTTT.

This clonotype has at least ten counts. The chain has TRBV11-1 and TRBJ1-2; unclear D gene. CDR3 length: 18 residues. The germline V gene has CDR1 SGHAT and CDR2 FQDESV (reference sequence). V was pared by 5 bases and J by 5 bases, with 27 bases between. CDR3 in DNA: TGTGCCAGCAGCATCCCTTCTCCTGGTCCCTCACTCGTTTATGGCTACACCTTC. Encoded protein: CASSIPSPGPSLVYGYTF. Looking up the rest from reference TRBV11-1 and TRBJ1-2 gives the full variable domain: EAEVAQSPRYKITEKSQAVAFWCDPISGHATLYWYRQILGQGPELLVQFQDESVVDDSQLPKDRFSAERLKGVDSTLKIQPAELGDSAMYLCASSIPSPGPSLVYGYTFGSGTRLTVV.

This clonotype was detected many times. The chain uses TRBV27 and TRBJ1-3; a weak D match, TRBD1 (6 bases). This CDR3 comprises 15 residues. The V and J ends lost 3 bases and 8 bases respectively, with 17 bases between them. Germline V lookup: CDR1 MNHEY, CDR2 SMNVEV (reference sequence). CDR3 amino acids: CASSLGAGSLDTIYF. As DNA, the CDR3 is TGTGCCAGCAGTTTGGGGGCGGGCTCACTGGACACCATATATTTT.

Many counts were recorded for this clonotype. This chain uses TRBV7-2 with TRBJ2-3; 12 nucleotides align to TRBD2. After removal of 5 bases from V and 3 bases from J, the junction contained 6 bases not matched to a gene. There are 16 residues in the CDR3. Germline-derived CDR1 and CDR2 are SGHTA and FQGNSA. The DNA of the CDR3 is TGTGCCAGCAGCCTGGGAACTAGCGGGGGGACAGATACGCAGTATTTT. It encodes CASSLGTSGGTDTQYF.

This clonotype came up many times. The chain links TRBV5-1 to TRBJ1-5; D not certain. V lost 2 bases and J lost 5, with 11 bases in between. Germline lookup yields CDR1 SGHRS and CDR2 YFSETQ. The CDR3 consists of 14 residues. CDR3 in amino acids: CASSFGGNHQPQHF. The CDR3 nucleotides are TGCGCCAGCAGCTTTGGAGGGAATCATCAGCCCCAGCATTTT.

This clonotype was found many times. This rearrangement joins TRBV15 to TRBJ2-3; 8 bases agree with TRBD2. V lost 4 bases and J lost 1; bases outside the gene matches: 7. The CDR3 totals 16 residues. Germline CDR1 and CDR2: LNHNV and YYDKDF (reference sequence). In DNA, the CDR3 is TGTGCCACCAGCATGAGGAGAGCGGGGGGCACAGATACGCAGTATTTT. Translating gives CATSMRRAGGTDTQYF.

This clonotype has a count of ten or more. This rearrangement joins TRBV5-1 to TRBJ2-6; D remains ambiguous. The ends were cut back, 4 bases at V and 0 bases at J, with 8 bases in the middle. The CDR3 contains 15 residues. Germline CDR1 reads SGHRS; CDR2 reads YFSETQ. CDR3 protein: CASSAEYSGANVLTF. CDR3 nucleotide sequence: TGCGCCAGCAGCGCCGAGTACTCTGGGGCCAACGTCCTGACTTTC.